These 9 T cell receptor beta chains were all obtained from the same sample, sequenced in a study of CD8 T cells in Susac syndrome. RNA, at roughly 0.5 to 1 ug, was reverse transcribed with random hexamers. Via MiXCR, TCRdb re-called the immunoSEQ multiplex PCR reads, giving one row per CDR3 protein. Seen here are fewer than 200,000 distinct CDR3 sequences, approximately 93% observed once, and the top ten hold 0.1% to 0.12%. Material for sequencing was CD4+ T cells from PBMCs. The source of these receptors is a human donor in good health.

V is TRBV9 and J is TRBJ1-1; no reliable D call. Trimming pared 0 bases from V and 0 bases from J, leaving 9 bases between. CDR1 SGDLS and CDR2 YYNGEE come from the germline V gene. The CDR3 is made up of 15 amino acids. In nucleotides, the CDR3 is TGTGCCAGCAGCGTAGTCAAGGGATTGAACACTGAAGCTTTCTTT. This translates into CASSVVKGLNTEAFF.

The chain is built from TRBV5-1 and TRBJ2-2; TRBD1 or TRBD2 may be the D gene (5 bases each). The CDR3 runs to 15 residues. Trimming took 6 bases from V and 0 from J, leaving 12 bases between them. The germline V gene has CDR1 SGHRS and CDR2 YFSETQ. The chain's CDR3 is CASTQGRTNTGELFF. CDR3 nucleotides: TGCGCCAGCACGCAGGGACGGACGAACACCGGGGAGCTGTTTTTT. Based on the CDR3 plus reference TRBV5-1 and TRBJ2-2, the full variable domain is KAGVTQTPRYLIKTRGQQVTLSCSPISGHRSVSWYQQTPGQGLQFLFEYFSETQRNKGNFPGRFSGRQFSNSRSEMNVSTLELGDSALYLCASTQGRTNTGELFFGEGSRLTVL.

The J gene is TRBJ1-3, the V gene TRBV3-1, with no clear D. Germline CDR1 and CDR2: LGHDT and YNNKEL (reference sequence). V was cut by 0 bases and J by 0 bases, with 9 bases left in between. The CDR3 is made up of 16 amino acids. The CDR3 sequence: CASSQENRRSGNTIYF. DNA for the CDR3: TGTGCCAGCAGCCAAGAGAATCGCCGCTCTGGAAACACCATATATTTT.

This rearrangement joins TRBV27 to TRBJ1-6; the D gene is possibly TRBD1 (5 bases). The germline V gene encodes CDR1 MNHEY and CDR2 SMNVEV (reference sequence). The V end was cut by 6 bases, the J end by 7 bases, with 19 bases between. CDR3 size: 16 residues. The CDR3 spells CASSGTLQERNSPLHF. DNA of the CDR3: TGTGCCAGCAGCGGAACCTTACAGGAGCGAAATTCACCCCTCCACTTT.

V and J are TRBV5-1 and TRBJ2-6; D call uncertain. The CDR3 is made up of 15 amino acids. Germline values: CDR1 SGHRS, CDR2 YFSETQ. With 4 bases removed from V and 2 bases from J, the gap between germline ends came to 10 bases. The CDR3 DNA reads TGCGCCAGCAGCATTCAGGCTGCTGGGGCCAACGTCCTGACTTTC. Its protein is CASSIQAAGANVLTF.

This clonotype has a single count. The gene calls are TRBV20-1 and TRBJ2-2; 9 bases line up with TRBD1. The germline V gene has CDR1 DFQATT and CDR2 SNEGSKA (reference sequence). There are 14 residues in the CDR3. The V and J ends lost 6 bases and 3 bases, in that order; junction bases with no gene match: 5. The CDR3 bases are TGCAGTGCGTCCGGGACAGGGTACACCGGGGAGCTGTTTTTT. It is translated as CSASGTGYTGELFF.

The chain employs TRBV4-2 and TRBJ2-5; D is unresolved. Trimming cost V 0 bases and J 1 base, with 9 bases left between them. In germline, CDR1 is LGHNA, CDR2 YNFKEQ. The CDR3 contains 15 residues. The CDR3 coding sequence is TGTGCCAGCAGCCAAGAGGGCGGCCGCCAAGAGACCCAGTACTTC. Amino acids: CASSQEGGRQETQYF.

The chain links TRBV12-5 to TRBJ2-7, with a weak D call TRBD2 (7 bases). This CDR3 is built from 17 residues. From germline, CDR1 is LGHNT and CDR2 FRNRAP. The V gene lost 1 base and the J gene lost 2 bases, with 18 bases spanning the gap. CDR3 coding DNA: TGTGCTAGTGGTTTGGCCTTAGGGGGGGCTTTCGCCTACGAGCAGTACTTC. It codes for CASGLALGGAFAYEQYF. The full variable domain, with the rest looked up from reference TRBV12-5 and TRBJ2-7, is DARVTQTPRHKVTEMGQEVTMRCQPILGHNTVFWYRQTMMQGLELLAYFRNRAPLDDSGMPKDRFSAEMPDATLATLKIQPSEPRDSAVYFCASGLALGGAFAYEQYFGPGTRLTVT.

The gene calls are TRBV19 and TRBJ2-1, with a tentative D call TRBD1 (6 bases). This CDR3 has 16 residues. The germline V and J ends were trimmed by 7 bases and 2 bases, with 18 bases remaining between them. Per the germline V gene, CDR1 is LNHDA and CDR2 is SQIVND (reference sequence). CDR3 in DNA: TGTGCCAGTACTCTAGGCCCGCAGGGGACCTACAATGAGCAGTTCTTC. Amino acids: CASTLGPQGTYNEQFF.